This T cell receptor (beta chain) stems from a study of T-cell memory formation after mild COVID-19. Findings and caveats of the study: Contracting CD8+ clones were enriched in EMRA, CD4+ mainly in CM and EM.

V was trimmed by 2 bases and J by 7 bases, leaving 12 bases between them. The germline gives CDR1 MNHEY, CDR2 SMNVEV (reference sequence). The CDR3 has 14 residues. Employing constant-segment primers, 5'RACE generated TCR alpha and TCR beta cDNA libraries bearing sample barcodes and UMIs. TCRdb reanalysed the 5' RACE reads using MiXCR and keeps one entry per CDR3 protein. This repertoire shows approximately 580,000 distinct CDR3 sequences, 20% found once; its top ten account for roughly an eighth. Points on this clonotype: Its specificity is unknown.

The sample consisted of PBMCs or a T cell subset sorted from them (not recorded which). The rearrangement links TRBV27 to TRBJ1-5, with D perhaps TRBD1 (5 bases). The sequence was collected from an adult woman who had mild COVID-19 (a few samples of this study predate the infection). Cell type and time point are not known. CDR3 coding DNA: TGTGCCAGCAGTTTAGGGGGGGGAAGACAGCCCCAGCATTTT. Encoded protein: CASSLGGGRQPQHF.